Below are 25 T cell receptor beta chains sequenced from a single sample in a study of blood T cell repertoires in COVID-19. Sequencing was performed with immunoSEQ multiplex PCR; in TCRdb, only in-frame clones are kept and a portion is missing. Here the sample spans hundreds of thousands of clones, approximately 90% being singletons. The sequencing sample was made of peripheral blood. These receptors all come from a woman aged 50 to 65 with active or convalescent COVID-19.

This clone was seen just once. The chain couples TRBV24-1 to TRBJ1-2; D might be TRBD1 (5 bases). Trimming left V 6 bases short and J 3 bases short, with 10 bases between. This CDR3 region has 13 residues. The V gene's germline CDR1 is KGHDR and CDR2 SFDVKD. The CDR3 nucleotides read TGTGCCACCAGTTCGGGGGGGGACTATGGCTACACCTTC. This gives the protein CATSSGGDYGYTF.

The sample holds one count of this clone. The rearrangement joins TRBV27 to TRBJ2-3, with 12 bases identical to TRBD2. The CDR3 covers 15 residues. From germline, CDR1 is MNHEY and CDR2 SMNVEV (reference sequence). V shed 5 bases, J shed 13 bases, and the junction held 13 bases outside the gene matches. This chain's CDR3 is CASSPFRLAGALKYF. The CDR3 nucleotides are TGTGCCAGCAGTCCCTTCAGACTAGCGGGGGCCCTCAAGTATTTT.

The chain combines TRBV15 with TRBJ2-3; TRBD1 matches 9 bases. In germline, CDR1 is LNHNV, CDR2 YYDKDF (reference sequence). The CDR3 spans 15 residues. V trimming: 0 bases; J trimming: 4 bases; junction bases outside the gene matches: 2. The CDR3 nucleotides are TGTGCCACCAGCAGAGAGGGACAGGGCGCAGATACGCAGTATTTT. It encodes CATSREGQGADTQYF.

V gene TRBV2 combines with J gene TRBJ2-3, with D uncertain. V was shortened by 7 bases and J by 4 bases, with 9 bases between the two germline ends. The CDR3 extends over 12 amino acids. CDR1 is SNHLY, CDR2 FYNNEI, per germline. CDR3 bases: TGTGCCAGCAAGCAGAGCGCAGATACGCAGTATTTT. Residues: CASKQSADTQYF.

This clone was recorded only once. The chain recombines TRBV7-2 with TRBJ1-2; 10 bases align to TRBD1. The germline V gene encodes CDR1 SGHTA and CDR2 FQGNSA. The CDR3 spans 16 residues. J was trimmed by 4 bases and V by 4 bases; bases with no gene match: 9. Written as DNA, the CDR3 is TGTGCCAGCAGCTGGGGCAAGACAGGGGGCGGCTATGGCTACACCTTC. This encodes CASSWGKTGGGYGYTF.

The chain uses TRBV10-3 and TRBJ1-2; 9 nucleotides agree with TRBD1. J was trimmed by 0 bases and V by 10 bases; bases with no gene match: 12. Germline V gene data show CDR1 as ENHRY and CDR2 as SYGVKD. The CDR3 runs to 16 residues. CDR3 protein: CATSGTGSGANYGYTF. CDR3 in DNA: TGTGCCACCTCGGGGACAGGGTCGGGAGCTAACTATGGCTACACCTTC.

V usage is TRBV30 and J usage is TRBJ1-6, with D perhaps matching TRBD1 (6 bases). There are 15 residues in the CDR3. V was trimmed by 2 bases and J by 0 bases, leaving 8 bases between them. Germline CDR1 reads GTSNPN; CDR2 reads SVGIG (reference sequence). CDR3 sequence reads: CAWSTGSSYNSPLHF. The DNA of the CDR3 is TGTGCCTGGAGTACAGGGAGCTCCTATAATTCACCCCTCCACTTT.

The chain links TRBV4-3 to TRBJ1-1; D might be TRBD1 (5 bases). Germline V gene data show CDR1 as LGHNA and CDR2 as YSLEER. This CDR3 is 14 amino acids long. The V gene lost 0 bases and the J gene lost 4 bases, with 9 bases spanning the gap. CDR3 DNA sequence: TGCGCCAGCAGCCAAGATTCAAGGGGCACTGAAGCTTTCTTT. It yields the protein CASSQDSRGTEAFF.

The CDR3 DNA follows: TGTGCCAGCAGCTCGGGACAGGGCAACACTGAAGCTTTCTTT. Translation: CASSSGQGNTEAFF. The chain links TRBV5-5 to TRBJ1-1; TRBD1 agrees at 9 bases. With V trimmed by 3 bases and J by 2 bases, 2 bases remained unmatched. This CDR3 contains 14 residues. Germline-derived CDR1 and CDR2 are SGHKS and YYEKEE (reference sequence).

CDR3 sequence: CASSPVSGTAFGYTF. The CDR3 nucleotides read TGTGCCAGCAGCCCGGTTTCCGGGACAGCCTTTGGCTACACCTTC. The genes are TRBV3-1 (or the pseudogene TRBV3-2) and TRBJ1-2, with 7 bases that match TRBD1. The V and J ends lost 4 bases and 7 bases, in that order; junction bases with no gene match: 12. CDR3 length: 15 residues. Germline V lookup: CDR1 LGHDT, CDR2 YNNKEL (reference sequence).

The chain has TRBV27 and TRBJ2-1; D possibly corresponds to TRBD1 (6 bases). V lost 3 bases to trimming and J lost 4 bases, with 13 bases between them. The length of the CDR3 is 15 residues. Germline V gene lookup returns CDR1 MNHEY and CDR2 SMNVEV (reference sequence). CDR3 loop: CASSFEGGGYNEQFF. CDR3 DNA sequence: TGTGCCAGCAGTTTCGAAGGGGGTGGTTACAATGAGCAGTTCTTC.

This chain links TRBV3-1 (or the pseudogene TRBV3-2) with TRBJ1-1; D gene uncertain. The V end was cut by 4 bases, the J end by 0 bases, with 9 bases between. The germline CDR1 and CDR2 sequences are LGHDT and YNNKEL (reference sequence). The CDR3 contains 14 residues. The CDR3 spells CASSLVSLNTEAFF. Written as DNA, the CDR3 is TGTGCCAGCAGCCTCGTATCTTTGAACACTGAAGCTTTCTTT.

This clone was detected only a few times. This chain uses TRBV6-6 with TRBJ1-1; D remains unclear. The CDR3 loop spans 13 amino acids. With 7 bases removed from V and 4 bases from J, the gap between germline ends came to 13 bases. CDR1 and CDR2 from the germline V gene are MNHNY and SVGAGI (reference sequence). The CDR3 DNA reads as TGTGCCAGCAATAAAGGACTGGGCACTGAAGCTTTCTTT. Translation: CASNKGLGTEAFF.

The V and J genes are TRBV4-3 and TRBJ1-4; D call uncertain. V was clipped by 1 base and J by 4 bases, with 10 bases between them. CDR1 and CDR2 from the germline V gene are LGHNA and YSLEER. The CDR3 has 15 amino acids. The CDR3 coding sequence is TGCGCCAGCAGCCAAGCGTGGGGAGGTAATGAAAAACTGTTTTTT. Translated: CASSQAWGGNEKLFF.

The CDR3 loop reads CASSLDGQGQPQHF. DNA for the CDR3: TGCGCCAGCAGCTTGGACGGGCAGGGTCAGCCCCAGCATTTT. J is TRBJ1-5 and V is TRBV5-1; maybe TRBD1 (5 bases). Trimming took 0 bases from V and 6 from J, leaving 10 bases between them. The CDR3 has 14 amino acids. Germline CDR1 and CDR2: SGHRS and YFSETQ.

The rearrangement joins TRBV4-3 to TRBJ2-1; 7 nucleotides agree with TRBD1. Germline V gene sequence: CDR1 LGHNA, CDR2 YSLEER. With V trimmed by 0 bases and J by 7 bases, 6 bases remained unmatched. This CDR3 comprises 15 residues. CDR3 sequence (DNA): TGCGCCAGCAGCCAAGATGCACAGGGGTGGAATGAGCAGTTCTTC. Translation gives CASSQDAQGWNEQFF.

A few counts support this clone. This sequence joins TRBV11-3 and TRBJ2-2, with 7 bases identical to TRBD1. Trimming cost V 4 bases and J 6 bases; bases outside gene matches: 8. This CDR3 has 15 amino acids. Per germline, CDR1 SGHNT and CDR2 YENEEA. The CDR3 DNA reads as TGTGCCAGCAGCTCCGACAGGGTATTGGCCGGGGAGCTGTTTTTT. It specifies CASSSDRVLAGELFF.

This chain links TRBV6-5 with TRBJ2-7; 10 bases line up with TRBD1. Germline CDR1 and CDR2: MNHEY and SVGAGI. V shed 7 bases, J shed 7 bases, and the junction held 13 bases outside the gene matches. CDR3 length: 15 residues. CDR3 sequence: CASIIPGQGLAEQYF. CDR3 sequence (DNA): TGTGCCAGCATCATACCGGGACAGGGGCTAGCGGAGCAGTACTTC.

The gene calls are TRBV2 and TRBJ1-5; a weak D match, TRBD1 (5 bases). Germline CDR1 is SNHLY and CDR2 is FYNNEI. CDR3 length: 14 residues. Trimming pared 1 base from V and 3 bases from J, leaving 7 bases between. CDR3 DNA sequence: TGTGCCAGCAGTGAAGAGGGGATCAATCAGCCCCAGCATTTT. It encodes CASSEEGINQPQHF.

The chain has TRBV4-3 and TRBJ2-7; TRBD2 matches at 7 bases. Trimming removed 1 base from V and 9 bases from J; junction bases left unmatched: 6. This CDR3 region has 13 residues. Germline values: CDR1 LGHNA, CDR2 YSLEER. The CDR3 DNA sequence: TGCGCCAGCAGCCAAGTTGGATCGGGGGGGCAGTACTTC. Its translation: CASSQVGSGGQYF.

This clone was seen a few times. The chain recombines TRBV5-1 with TRBJ2-5; perhaps TRBD2 as D (6 bases). The CDR3 has 14 amino acids. The germline V gene has CDR1 SGHRS and CDR2 YFSETQ. Trimming removed 2 bases at V and 1 base at J, with 9 bases between. Here the CDR3 DNA reads TGCGCCAGCAGCTTCTCTAGCGCCCAAGAGACCCAGTACTTC. Encoded protein: CASSFSSAQETQYF.

The rearrangement joins TRBV23-1 to TRBJ1-1, with no clear D. TRBV23-1 is flagged as an ORF with uncertain function. Trimming removed 0 bases at V and 1 base at J, with 6 bases between. The length of the CDR3 is 14 residues. The CDR3, as DNA: TGCGCCAGCAGTCAATCTGCGGGGAACACTGAAGCTTTCTTT. It is translated as CASSQSAGNTEAFF.

The chain carries TRBV18 and TRBJ1-4, with D tentatively TRBD1 (5 bases). Germline CDR1 KGHSH, CDR2 LQKENI. V lost 2 bases, J lost 8 bases, and 18 bases lay in between. This CDR3 is 16 amino acids long. The chain's CDR3 is CASSPTTPGGYEKLFF. The CDR3, as DNA: TGTGCCAGCTCACCAACCACACCCGGGGGGTACGAAAAACTGTTTTTT.

The CDR3 loop is CASSLASGRGGRTYEQYF. The CDR3 DNA sequence: TGTGCCAGCAGCTTAGCGAGCGGGAGAGGGGGCCGGACCTACGAGCAGTACTTC. The V call is TRBV7-2, the J call TRBJ2-7, with D perhaps matching TRBD2 (8 bases). Germline assignment: CDR1 SGHTA and CDR2 FQGNSA. V was trimmed by 0 bases and J by 2 bases, leaving 20 bases between them. The CDR3 consists of 18 residues.

This chain joins TRBV7-3 and TRBJ2-5, with D maybe TRBD1 (6 bases). Trimming removed 5 bases at V and 0 bases at J, with 7 bases between. The CDR3 runs to 13 residues. CDR1 is SGHTA, CDR2 FQGTGA, per germline. The CDR3 DNA reads TGTGCCAGCAGCGGGGGCAACCAAGAGACCCAGTACTTC. It yields the protein CASSGGNQETQYF.